The 12 T cell receptor beta chains presented below share a single source sample, sequenced in a study of control samples from healthy donors and cancer patients. Method: immunoSEQ multiplex PCR; TCRdb's copy keeps in-frame clones and lacks some. The sample records some 110,000 clones, about 94% being singletons. Material: blood. The receptors shown here come from a man aged 30 to 39 in good health.

The V and J genes are TRBV5-1 and TRBJ1-2; 11 bases line up with TRBD1. J lost 3 bases, V lost 4 bases, and 8 bases had no gene match. Germline V CDR1 and CDR2: SGHRS, YFSETQ. The CDR3 totals 16 residues. The CDR3 loop reads CASSPGQGASDYGYTF. Here the CDR3 DNA reads TGCGCCAGCAGCCCCGGACAGGGGGCTTCAGACTATGGCTACACCTTC.

V and J are TRBV27 and TRBJ2-2; 10 bases are shared with TRBD1. The CDR3 length is 17 residues. Germline lookup yields CDR1 MNHEY and CDR2 SMNVEV (reference sequence). With 4 bases clipped from V and 9 bases from J, the junction kept 14 bases outside the gene matches. The CDR3 protein is CASSWRRDRGLNWELFF. CDR3 bases: TGTGCCAGCAGTTGGAGACGGGACAGGGGATTGAATTGGGAGCTGTTTTTT.

The CDR3 bases are TGTGCCAGCAGCCTAACTTGGGGGCCGGGCAATGAGCAGTTCTTC. Translation gives CASSLTWGPGNEQFF. The rearrangement joins TRBV3-1 (or the pseudogene TRBV3-2) to TRBJ2-1, with D maybe TRBD1 (6 bases). V was clipped by 4 bases and J by 6 bases, with 16 bases between them. The CDR3 is made up of 15 amino acids. Germline CDR1 LGHDT, CDR2 YNNKEL (reference sequence).

In this sample, this clone turned up once. The CDR3 loop reads CASSTGTDTDTQYF. In DNA form, the CDR3 reads TGTGCCAGCAGCACTGGGACAGACACAGATACGCAGTATTTT. The chain employs TRBV5-4 and TRBJ2-3; 7 bases match TRBD1. The germline gives CDR1 SGHNT, CDR2 YYREEE (reference sequence). Trimming at V came to 4 bases and at J to 2 bases, leaving 4 bases not matched to a gene. The CDR3 totals 14 residues.

The rearrangement joins TRBV19 to TRBJ1-2; no clear D. V lost 4 bases to trimming and J lost 8 bases, with 11 bases between them. This CDR3 is built from 12 residues. Germline loops: CDR1 LNHDA, CDR2 SQIVND (reference sequence). CDR3: CASSNGPLGYTF. DNA of the CDR3: TGTGCCAGTAGTAATGGACCTCTAGGCTACACCTTC.

The chain joins TRBV5-6 to TRBJ1-2; 9 bases align to TRBD1. Germline trimming cut 4 bases from V and 4 bases from J; bases unmatched to any gene: 8. CDR3 length: 15 residues. In germline, CDR1 is SGHDT, CDR2 YYEEEE. CDR3 DNA: TGTGCCAGCAGCCTAACAGGGGGCGCGGGCTATGGCTACACCTTC. Translated: CASSLTGGAGYGYTF.

This clone was counted once. This sequence joins TRBV27 and TRBJ1-1, with TRBD1 matching over 10 bases. Unmatched junction bases numbered 7, after V lost 5 bases and J lost 1 base. Germline lookup yields CDR1 MNHEY and CDR2 SMNVEV (reference sequence). The CDR3 is 16 residues long. DNA for the CDR3: TGTGCCAGCAGTCCCCGACAGGGGGCGAGGAACACTGAAGCTTTCTTT. Its translation: CASSPRQGARNTEAFF.

V usage is TRBV5-4 and J usage is TRBJ2-3; D might be TRBD2 (5 bases). The CDR3 consists of 14 residues. Deletions cut 4 bases from V and 4 bases from J, with 13 bases between. Germline V gene sequence: CDR1 SGHNT, CDR2 YYREEE (reference sequence). Written as DNA, the CDR3 is TGTGCCAGCAGCCTAACGGGGTCCCCAGATACGCAGTATTTT. It encodes CASSLTGSPDTQYF.

The genes are TRBV27 and TRBJ1-6, with D tentatively TRBD1 (5 bases). With 7 bases removed from V and 9 bases from J, the gap between germline ends came to 22 bases. The germline gives CDR1 MNHEY, CDR2 SMNVEV (reference sequence). The CDR3 runs 16 residues. The CDR3 region is CASNAGTRVDGSPLHF. The CDR3 DNA sequence: TGTGCCAGCAACGCAGGGACCCGGGTAGATGGTTCACCCCTCCACTTT.

This clone was recorded only once. This chain uses TRBV7-9 with TRBJ2-2; D is uncertain. Trimming removed 5 bases from V and 6 bases from J, with 7 bases in between. The germline V gene has CDR1 SEHNR and CDR2 FQNEAQ (reference sequence). The length of the CDR3 is 12 residues. CDR3 in DNA: TGTGCCAGCAGCCGCGACGCCGGGGAGCTGTTTTTT. Translated, it gives CASSRDAGELFF.

The rearrangement links TRBV28 to TRBJ1-1, with TRBD1 matching over 8 bases. V lost 8 bases to trimming and J lost 8 bases; unmatched junction nucleotides: 7. The CDR3 is 12 amino acids. Germline lookup yields CDR1 MDHEN and CDR2 SYDVKM. This CDR3 reads CASGTGLLEAFF. The CDR3 DNA sequence: TGTGCCAGCGGGACAGGCCTCTTAGAAGCTTTCTTT.

The gene calls are TRBV3-1 (or the pseudogene TRBV3-2) and TRBJ1-2; no definite D call. This CDR3 is 14 amino acids long. The germline V gene encodes CDR1 LGHDT and CDR2 YNNKEL (reference sequence). Between the trimmed V and J ends, which lost 1 base and 6 bases, there was a span of 12 bases. The CDR3 is CASSQVRVRDGYTF. Written as DNA, the CDR3 is TGTGCCAGCAGCCAAGTCCGGGTTCGCGATGGCTACACCTTC.